This is a list of T cell receptor beta chains from one sample in a study of T cell repertoires in cytomegalovirus infection. Their antigen targets remain unknown. TCRdb used MiXCR to reprocess the reads, holding one entry per CDR3 protein. Of more than 250,000 distinct CDR3 sequences in the sample, 20% to 25% were seen once. This material consisted of cultured PBMCs, taken from culture after CMV antigen stimulation. All receptors come from a human donor in good health (CMV status not recorded). Some clones in this sample may be carry-over from other donors' samples. CDR3s leave out the opening cysteine and the closing phenylalanine or tryptophan. D genes are given only for firm matches. The listing skips clone size in some rows; elsewhere it reads once, few, many or a size class.

cdr3_aa v_call clone_size d_call j_call
ASSLASVTQETQY TRBV7-2 . . TRBJ2-5
ASSITSSFGNQPQH TRBV19 . . TRBJ1-5
ATSDSRTVHLHYGYT TRBV24-1 . . TRBJ1-2
ASSESGAGAPYEQY TRBV25-1 . . TRBJ2-7
ASSGGQGVVYT TRBV6-2/TRBV6-3 few TRBD1 TRBJ1-2
ASSQDQAAVSYEQY TRBV4-1 . . TRBJ2-7
ASSVGAGSHGYT TRBV9 . . TRBJ1-2
ASSQQAGLPGELF TRBV19 . TRBD2 TRBJ2-2
ASSLGQPTDTQY TRBV7-9 many . TRBJ2-3
ASSAPDRTQETQY TRBV6-2/TRBV6-3 . . TRBJ2-5